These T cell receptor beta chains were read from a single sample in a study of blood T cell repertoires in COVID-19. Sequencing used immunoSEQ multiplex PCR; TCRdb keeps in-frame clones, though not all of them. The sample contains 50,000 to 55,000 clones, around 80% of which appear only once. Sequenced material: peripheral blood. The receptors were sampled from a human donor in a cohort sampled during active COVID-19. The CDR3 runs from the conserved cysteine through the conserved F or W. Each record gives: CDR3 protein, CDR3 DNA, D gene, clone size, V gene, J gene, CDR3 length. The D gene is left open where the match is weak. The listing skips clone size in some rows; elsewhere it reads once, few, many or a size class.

CASSLGDGARDTQYF	TGCGCCAGCAGCTTGGGGGATGGGGCTCGGGATACGCAGTATTTT	NA	NA	TRBV5-1	TRBJ2-3	15
CAISESGGLYNSPLHF	TGTGCCATCAGTGAGTCGGGAGGGCTCTATAATTCACCCCTCCACTTT	NA	NA	TRBV10-3	TRBJ1-6	16
CASSPHVTAGNTIYF	TGTGCCAGCAGCCCGCATGTGACAGCTGGAAACACCATATATTTT	NA	few	TRBV7-2	TRBJ1-3	15
CASSSGQGLYEQYF	TGCGCCAGCAGCTCCGGACAGGGCCTCTACGAGCAGTACTTC	TRBD1	few	TRBV5-1	TRBJ2-7	14
CASSGRDRAYNEQFF	TGTGCCAGCAGTGGCCGGGACAGGGCCTACAATGAGCAGTTCTTC	TRBD1	NA	TRBV25-1	TRBJ2-1	15
CASRYRGHCHEQYF	TGCGCCAGCAGGTACAGGGGGCACTGTCACGAGCAGTACTTC	TRBD1	NA	TRBV10-1	TRBJ2-7	14
CASSPSGGAGNEQFF	TGTGCCAGCAGCCCTAGCGGGGGGGCGGGCAATGAGCAGTTCTTC	TRBD2	NA	TRBV3-1/TRBV3-2	TRBJ2-1	15
CAISDGTPHNEQFF	TGTGCCATCAGTGACGGGACTCCACACAATGAGCAGTTCTTC	NA	NA	TRBV10-3	TRBJ2-1	14
CASSSEVKSLNEQFF	TGCGCCAGCAGCTCGGAGGTCAAAAGCCTCAATGAGCAGTTCTTC	NA	NA	TRBV5-1	TRBJ2-1	15
CASSDRGLVGNTIYF	TGTGCCAGCAGTGACCGGGGTTTAGTGGGAAACACCATATATTTT	NA	NA	TRBV2	TRBJ1-3	15
CASRTRGEGNEQFF	TGTGCCAGCAGAACTAGGGGGGAGGGCAATGAGCAGTTCTTC	NA	NA	TRBV7-2	TRBJ2-1	14
CASSRTGIEQYF	TGTGCCAGCAGCCGGACAGGGATAGAGCAGTACTTC	TRBD1	NA	TRBV27	TRBJ2-7	12
CASSRGTGGYGYTF	TGTGCCAGCAGCCGTGGGACAGGGGGTTATGGCTACACCTTC	TRBD1	NA	TRBV11-2	TRBJ1-2	14
CASSLRDSQSPLHF	TGTGCCAGCAGCCTCCGGGACAGTCAATCACCCCTCCACTTT	TRBD1	few	TRBV2	TRBJ1-6	14
CASSYKTGGRTDTQYF	TGTGCCAGCAGTTATAAGACGGGGGGCCGCACAGATACGCAGTATTTT	NA	NA	TRBV6-5	TRBJ2-3	16
CATSDPLGQGKETQYF	TGTGCCACCAGTGATCCCCTCGGACAGGGGAAAGAGACCCAGTACTTC	TRBD1	NA	TRBV24-1	TRBJ2-5	16
CASSPSTEAFF	TGTGCCAGCAGCCCGTCGACTGAAGCTTTCTTT	NA	NA	TRBV5-6	TRBJ1-1	11
CASSLPPSPRQTQYF	TGTGCCAGCAGTTTACCCCCGAGTCCGCGGCAGACCCAGTACTTC	NA	NA	TRBV28	TRBJ2-5	15
CASSVEAGGNLKKQYF	TGTGCCAGCAGTGTCGAAGCGGGGGGGAACCTCAAAAAGCAGTACTTC	TRBD2	NA	TRBV6-1	TRBJ2-7	16
CASSHSGPGRDTQYF	TGTGCCAGCAGCCACTCAGGACCCGGGAGGGATACGCAGTATTTT	TRBD2	few	TRBV7-3	TRBJ2-3	15
CASSYGDKRYEQYF	TGTGCCAGCAGTTACGGGGACAAGCGCTACGAGCAGTACTTC	NA	NA	TRBV6-2/TRBV6-3	TRBJ2-7	14
CASSEGQGPTIGLNTGELFF	TGTGCCAGCAGCGAGGGACAGGGACCGACTATAGGGCTTAACACCGGGGAGCTGTTTTTT	TRBD1	NA	TRBV5-4	TRBJ2-2	20
CAWRGYTGELFF	TGTGCCTGGAGGGGCTACACCGGGGAGCTGTTTTTT	NA	NA	TRBV30	TRBJ2-2	12
CASSPGTVPYGYTF	TGCGCCAGCAGCCCCGGGACAGTCCCTTATGGCTACACCTTC	TRBD1	NA	TRBV5-1	TRBJ1-2	14
CASSPGTSGTFYNEQFF	TGTGCCAGCAGCCCCGGGACTAGCGGGACCTTCTACAATGAGCAGTTCTTC	TRBD2	NA	TRBV7-3	TRBJ2-1	17
CASSYRDYYNEQFF	TGTGCCAGCAGTTACCGGGACTACTACAATGAGCAGTTCTTC	TRBD2	NA	TRBV6-5	TRBJ2-1	14
CASRATSPREQFF	TGTGCCAGCAGAGCGACTAGCCCCCGTGAGCAGTTCTTC	TRBD2	NA	TRBV6-5	TRBJ2-1	13
CASSRGRDTGELFF	TGTGCCAGCTCCAGGGGGCGCGACACCGGGGAGCTGTTTTTT	TRBD1	NA	TRBV7-2	TRBJ2-2	14
CASSLLGTGDSPLHF	TGTGCCAGCAGCTTGTTAGGGACAGGGGATTCACCCCTCCACTTT	TRBD1	NA	TRBV7-6	TRBJ1-6	15
CASGGANEQFF	TGTGCCAGCGGAGGGGCCAATGAGCAGTTCTTC	NA	NA	TRBV19	TRBJ2-1	11
CASSHGQATYNEQFF	TGTGCCAGCAGCCACGGACAGGCCACCTACAATGAGCAGTTCTTC	TRBD1	NA	TRBV4-2	TRBJ2-1	15
CASSPRTSLGYTDTQYF	TGTGCCAGCTCACCACGGACTAGCCTGGGGTACACAGATACGCAGTATTTT	TRBD2	NA	TRBV18	TRBJ2-3	17
CASSYRGSNTEAFF	TGTGCCAGCAGTTACAGGGGGAGCAACACTGAAGCTTTCTTT	NA	few	TRBV6-2/TRBV6-3	TRBJ1-1	14
CATSDTNRGHETQYF	TGTGCCACCAGTGATACAAACAGGGGGCACGAGACCCAGTACTTC	TRBD1	once	TRBV24-1	TRBJ2-5	15
CASRRQGPMNTEAFF	TGTGCCAGTAGACGACAGGGGCCTATGAACACTGAAGCTTTCTTT	TRBD1	NA	TRBV19	TRBJ1-1	15
CASSTVLDTEAFF	TGTGCCAGCTCCACGGTCCTGGACACTGAAGCTTTCTTT	NA	few	TRBV7-9	TRBJ1-1	13
CASSPLRGGSIYEKLFF	TGTGCCAGCTCACCTTTGAGGGGGGGCAGCATATATGAAAAACTGTTTTTT	NA	NA	TRBV18	TRBJ1-4	17
CASSQVPGITETQYF	TGCGCCAGCAGCCAAGTTCCGGGTATTACGGAGACCCAGTACTTC	NA	NA	TRBV4-3	TRBJ2-5	15
CASSYMTRDEQFF	TGTGCCAGCAGCTATATGACTCGCGATGAGCAGTTCTTC	NA	few	TRBV28	TRBJ2-1	13
CASSLSPQPQHF	TGTGCCAGCAGTCTTTCCCCTCAGCCCCAGCATTTT	NA	NA	TRBV2	TRBJ1-5	12
CASSSQRGGTDTQYF	TGTGCCAGCAGCTCCCAGCGGGGTGGGACAGATACGCAGTATTTT	TRBD2	NA	TRBV7-2	TRBJ2-3	15
CASSRTGYNSPLHF	TGTGCCAGTAGCCGGACAGGGTATAATTCACCCCTCCACTTT	TRBD1	NA	TRBV19	TRBJ1-6	14
CAWTLRGGRETQYF	TGTGCCTGGACCCTTCGAGGCGGGAGGGAGACCCAGTACTTC	TRBD2	once	TRBV30	TRBJ2-5	14
CASSIAGSGTGELFF	TGTGCCAGTAGTATAGCAGGGTCGGGCACCGGGGAGCTGTTTTTT	NA	once	TRBV19	TRBJ2-2	15
CASSQERGAVAKLFF	TGCGCCAGCAGCCAAGAGCGGGGGGCAGTGGCGAAACTGTTTTTT	NA	NA	TRBV4-3	TRBJ1-4	15
CSVEEGLVDTQYF	TGCAGCGTTGAAGAAGGACTGGTAGATACGCAGTATTTT	NA	NA	TRBV29-1	TRBJ2-3	13
CASSPGRQGDTGELFF	TGCGCCAGCAGCCCGGGTAGGCAGGGGGATACCGGGGAGCTGTTTTTT	TRBD1	NA	TRBV5-1	TRBJ2-2	16
CASSRSGQLTTYEQYF	TGTGCCAGCAGCAGGTCGGGACAGTTGACAACCTACGAGCAGTACTTC	TRBD1	NA	TRBV5-6	TRBJ2-7	16
CASSKTGVLDTQYF	TGTGCCAGCAGTAAGACAGGGGTGTTAGATACGCAGTATTTT	TRBD1	NA	TRBV2	TRBJ2-3	14
CASSFWSWGSSYNEQFF	TGTGCCAGCAGCTTTTGGTCATGGGGCAGCTCCTACAATGAGCAGTTCTTC	NA	NA	TRBV5-6	TRBJ2-1	17
CASSTGGDLRGYTF	TGCGCCAGCAGCACGGGGGGAGACTTGCGGGGCTACACCTTC	NA	NA	TRBV5-1	TRBJ1-2	14
CAIGRDRGQPGYGYTF	TGTGCCATCGGGAGGGACAGGGGCCAGCCAGGATATGGCTACACCTTC	TRBD1	NA	TRBV10-3	TRBJ1-2	16